This is a list of T cell receptor beta chains from one sample in a study of persistence of HIV-infected CD4 T cells. Their antigens remain unidentified. This table comes from immunoSEQ multiplex PCR, and its TCRdb copy is limited to in-frame clones, with some not included. Altogether around 26,000 clones are present, around 74% being singletons, with the ten largest covering over 1.5%. The sample here was CD4+ T cells sorted from PBMCs after 18-hour stimulation, taken from a patient who received antiretroviral therapy. The receptors shown here come from an adult man with HIV who was CMV-seropositive. The CDR3 runs from the conserved cysteine through the conserved F or W. Clone size, where shown, is once, few, many, or a class for clones that have expanded.

TRBV19,.,CASRARSRTEAFF
TRBV5-6,.,CASSLPAGNYGYTF
TRBV7-3,.,CASSLDEQYF
TRBV30,once,CAWSVQGTANVLTF
TRBV24-1,once,CATSGRIDTDTQYF
TRBV6-5,once,CASKAGDSYNEQFF
TRBV5-5,.,CASSLRTGFTNTEAFF
TRBV6-4,.,CASSDSKGQGVNEQFF
TRBV6-1,.,CASSDSTGHNYEQYF
TRBV5-1,.,CASSLAGGGANEQFF
TRBV7-9,.,CASSLTGGPYNEQFF
TRBV25-1,.,CASSTEPNTGELFF
TRBV29-1,.,CSVVQGAHQPQHF
TRBV10-3,few,CAISETSSYNEQFF
TRBV3-1/TRBV3-2,.,CASSQGSFGYTF
TRBV3-1/TRBV3-2,.,CASSQDEAVGEQYF
TRBV15,.,CATSRGTSGRSTDTQYF
TRBV6-2/TRBV6-3,.,CASSPATSMAQHF
TRBV7-2,.,CASSLVQVQETQYF
TRBV28,.,CASMGQRDQPQHF
TRBV5-1,.,CASSSYSGGTDTQYF
TRBV4-1,.,CASSQWRSTGELFF
TRBV27,.,CASSDLGTGKNEQYF
TRBV6-1,few,CASSEIGGPNTGELFF
TRBV5-1,.,CASSLAPGQYNQPQHF
TRBV2,.,CASKSRDNSPLHF
TRBV2,.,CASSLKGVAETQYF
TRBV6-5,few,CASRKGQTYEQYF
TRBV5-1,.,CASSLATEIDTQYF
TRBV7-9,.,CASSLGGTGNEKLFF
TRBV7-6,.,CASSPRTSGGEQYF
TRBV1,.,CTSSQDLPAGNIQYF
TRBV4-2,.,CASSQVRGPGTDTQYF
TRBV15,.,CATSPRDNQETQYF
TRBV4-1,.,CASSQDLTSGANTGELFF
TRBV7-3,few,CASSLSPSGYEQYF
TRBV3-1/TRBV3-2,.,CASSQETSYEQYF
TRBV5-1,.,CASSLAGGNINEQFF
TRBV19,.,CASSMNRETYGYTF
TRBV5-1,.,CASSLAGGDTQYF
TRBV30,.,CAWSVNRGYEQYF
TRBV10-3,.,CAISEGQGAAYGYTF
TRBV5-1,.,CASSLGTGVNNEQFF
TRBV6-5,once,CASSYDRGPNTEAFF
TRBV5-4,few,CASSLGDRGETQYF
TRBV10-2,.,CASSAGETNEKLFF
TRBV4-1,.,CASSRSQQGSYEQYF
TRBV5-1,.,CASSLPDGAYEQYF
TRBV29-1,.,CSAQETNTGELFF
TRBV30,.,CAWSLDSTYEQYF
TRBV12-3/TRBV12-4,.,CAVGTAATDTQYF